This T cell receptor beta chain stems from a study of blood T cells in healthy people across ages. This clonotype was picked up a small number of times. It was with a sample-barcoded 5' primer and a J-beta primer mix that a second PCR of roughly 6 to 12 cycles was run. A single record per CDR3 protein comes from TCRdb applying MiXCR to the 5' RACE reads. The sample has some 760,000 distinct CDR3 sequences; 25% are singletons. This sample was shared with a second study, whose subject was T cells of mothers and their children.

This receptor was obtained from a boy between 10 and 17 years old in good health. Sequencing used blood.

The CDR3 nucleotides read TGCAGTGCAAAGACAGGTGAAGTCCAAGAGACCCAGTACTTC. Its translation is CSAKTGEVQETQYF. The rearrangement links TRBV20-1 to TRBJ2-5, with a weak D call TRBD1 (6 bases). CDR1 DFQATT and CDR2 SNEGSKA come from the germline V gene (reference sequence). Deletions cut 6 bases from V and 1 base from J, with 15 bases between. The CDR3 covers 14 residues.